This T cell receptor beta chain was identified in a study of cytomegalovirus exposure and HLA in healthy donors. V dropped 2 bases and J dropped 6; count of bases not matched to a gene: 10. Germline CDR1 reads LGHNA; CDR2 reads YNFKEQ. The CDR3 has 17 residues. The PCR ran on 60 Vbeta and 13 Jbeta primers. The method was immunoSEQ multiplex PCR; TCRdb's version includes in-frame clones alone and lacks a portion of them. The listing records 130,000 to 150,000 clones. V gene TRBV4-2 combines with J gene TRBJ2-3; 11 bases match TRBD1. What was sequenced was PBMCs. The sequence came from a man aged 35-49 years in good health and CMV-seronegative. This chain's CDR3 is CASSQTVPGQGGDTQYF. The CDR3 bases are TGTGCCAGCAGCCAAACTGTCCCGGGACAGGGGGGGGATACGCAGTATTTT.